The clone carrying this T cell receptor beta chain was seen a handful of times. Its antigen is not identified. The CDR3 end falls 3 residues outside the read, so it is completed with the germline J gene. This CDR3 is built from 18 residues. Trimming left V 6 bases short and J 1 base short, with 24 bases between. Germline CDR1 and CDR2: LNHDA and SQIVND (reference sequence). The data stem from a study of T cell clonality in common variable immunodeficiency. CVID meant reduced serum IgG, IgA and/or IgM plus specific antibody deficiency. No CVID subject was ill or on immunomodulatory drugs when sampled. The study's findings and limits: Common variable immunodeficiency TCR beta sequences reportedly had fewer deletions and N-nucleotide insertions. CVID subjects showed higher TCRbeta clonality than healthy controls.

The data were produced by immunoSEQ multiplex PCR, yet TCRdb's version contains in-frame clones alone and is incomplete. The record shows around 15,000 clones for this sample, with no singletons present. Material for sequencing was peripheral blood mononuclear cells. This chain links TRBV19 with TRBJ1-2; D perhaps matches TRBD1 (5 bases). The TCR sequence derives from a human donor with common variable immunodeficiency. CDR3 DNA, as far as it was read: TGTGCCAGTAGGGGGCTCAACGTGGGAACGAACCTTAACTATGGC. Its translation is CASRGLNVGTNLNYG. The whole CDR3 protein reads CASRGLNVGTNLNYGYTF.